Listed below are T cell receptor beta chains from one sample, sequenced in a study of shared clonotypes between healthy human individuals. The protocol was immunoSEQ multiplex PCR, while the TCRdb copy is restricted to in-frame clones and leaves out a portion. This sample has roughly 1,800,000 clones, with over 85% found just once. Sequencing used naive CD8+ T cells sorted from blood. These receptors were taken from a young man in good health. Both conserved end residues are part of each CDR3. The D gene is left open where the match is weak. Size is omitted from some rows. Given values are once, few, many or a class for expanded clones.

TGTGCCAGCAGCTTAGAAAGGACAGGGGCCGAGCAGTACTTC	CASSLERTGAEQYF	TRBD1	TRBV11-2	TRBJ2-7	-
TGTGCCAGCAGTAGGTCGGCGGGGGGGCCTGGAGAGACCCAGTACTTC	CASSRSAGGPGETQYF	TRBD2	TRBV2	TRBJ2-5	-
TGTGCCAGCAGGACCGCCTTAACCGGGACAGATACGCAGTATTTT	CASRTALTGTDTQYF	-	TRBV6-5	TRBJ2-3	-
TGTGCCAGCAGCTTCGGGGGAGGGGGGACCCAGTACTTC	CASSFGGGGTQYF	-	TRBV13	TRBJ2-5	-
TGTGCCAGCAGTGAGGGAATGGGCTACGAAGCTTTCTTT	CASSEGMGYEAFF	-	TRBV6-1	TRBJ1-1	-
TGTGCCAGCAGCTTTTCCTACGAGCAGTACTTC	CASSFSYEQYF	-	TRBV13	TRBJ2-7	few
TGTGCCAGCAGCCACGGGTCCTACGAGCAGTACTTC	CASSHGSYEQYF	-	TRBV7-9	TRBJ2-7	-
TGTGCCAGCATCACCTGGGACTTACGAGGGGAGACCCAGTACTTC	CASITWDLRGETQYF	-	TRBV6-4	TRBJ2-5	-
TGTGCCAGCAGCGTAACAGCGGGAGGTCCCAATGAGCAGTTCTTC	CASSVTAGGPNEQFF	TRBD2	TRBV9	TRBJ2-1	-
TGCGCCAGCAGCCAATGGGGCGGGATGACAGATACGCAGTATTTT	CASSQWGGMTDTQYF	-	TRBV4-3	TRBJ2-3	-
TGTGCCAGCAGTTGGACAGGGCAGGCCCAGTACTTC	CASSWTGQAQYF	TRBD1	TRBV7-2	TRBJ2-5	-
TGTGCCAGCTCACCCCCAAGAGGGGGCCTCGACACCGGGGAGCTGTTTTTT	CASSPPRGGLDTGELFF	TRBD1	TRBV18	TRBJ2-2	-
TGTGCCAGTAGTACTTTCTACAATGAGCAGTTCTTC	CASSTFYNEQFF	-	TRBV19	TRBJ2-1	-
TGTGCCAGCAGTCCGGGACAGCTATACGAGCAGTACTTC	CASSPGQLYEQYF	TRBD1	TRBV27	TRBJ2-7	-
TGTGCCAGCAGCGTAGAGGGCGGGAGCTCCTACAATGAGCAGTTCTTC	CASSVEGGSSYNEQFF	TRBD2	TRBV9	TRBJ2-1	few
TGCGCCAGCAGCTCCGGGACAGGGAAAGACGAGCAGTACTTC	CASSSGTGKDEQYF	TRBD1	TRBV5-1	TRBJ2-7	-
TGTGCCAGCAGTACCGGGACAGGGAACTACGAGCAGTACTTC	CASSTGTGNYEQYF	TRBD1	TRBV27	TRBJ2-7	-
TGTGCCAGCAGTTTGGGGGCAGGTACCGCCGGGGAGCTGTTTTTT	CASSLGAGTAGELFF	-	TRBV27	TRBJ2-2	-
TGCAGCGTTTCAAACAGGAGTTCCTACGAGCAGTACTTC	CSVSNRSSYEQYF	-	TRBV29-1	TRBJ2-7	-
TGTGCCAGCAGCCAAGGCGGGGGATGGGGCGGCACTGAAGCTTTCTTT	CASSQGGGWGGTEAFF	-	TRBV14	TRBJ1-1	-
TGTGCCAGCAGTTACGCCGAGGGCCCTTACGAGCAGTACTTC	CASSYAEGPYEQYF	-	TRBV6-6	TRBJ2-7	-
TGTGCCAGCAGCTTCAGGGGGAACACTGAAGCTTTCTTT	CASSFRGNTEAFF	-	TRBV13	TRBJ1-1	-
TGCGCCAGCAGCCAAGTGCACGGGAGTCCCTACAATGAGCAGTTCTTC	CASSQVHGSPYNEQFF	-	TRBV4-3	TRBJ2-1	-
TGCGCCAGCAGCTTGGAGGGACAGGGAAGGTCCTATAATTCACCCCTCCACTTT	CASSLEGQGRSYNSPLHF	TRBD1	TRBV5-1	TRBJ1-6	-
TGTGCCAGTAGTATTTTCCGGGACACCGGGGAGCTGTTTTTT	CASSIFRDTGELFF	-	TRBV19	TRBJ2-2	-
TGCAGCGTTGGGCAGGGGGACACTGAAGCTTTCTTT	CSVGQGDTEAFF	TRBD1	TRBV29-1	TRBJ1-1	-
TGCGCCAGCAGCCAAGTAAGGCAGGGGGCCTACGAGCAGTACTTC	CASSQVRQGAYEQYF	TRBD1	TRBV4-1	TRBJ2-7	-
TGTGCCAGCAGTTTCAGACCCCTCGGGTCCTACGAGCAGTACTTC	CASSFRPLGSYEQYF	-	TRBV27	TRBJ2-7	-
TGTGCCAGCAGTTACCCAGGAGCAATCGAGCAGTACTTC	CASSYPGAIEQYF	-	TRBV6-5	TRBJ2-7	-
TGTGCCACCACTAGCGGGAGTACCGGGGAGCTGTTTTTT	CATTSGSTGELFF	TRBD2	TRBV6-5	TRBJ2-2	-
TGTGCCAGCAGTGACGTCGGGGACGGCAATTCACCCCTCCACTTT	CASSDVGDGNSPLHF	-	TRBV6-4	TRBJ1-6	-
TGTGCCAGCAGCTTAGCGGTCGGACAGGGGAACACCGGGGAGCTGTTTTTT	CASSLAVGQGNTGELFF	TRBD1	TRBV7-9	TRBJ2-2	-
TGTGCCACCTCGACAGCTTTTTACAATGAGCAGTTCTTC	CATSTAFYNEQFF	-	TRBV6-1	TRBJ2-1	-
TGTGCCAGTAGTATGGTGGGACAAGGATACAATGAGCAGTTCTTC	CASSMVGQGYNEQFF	-	TRBV19	TRBJ2-1	-
TGTGCCAGCAGCTTCTTAGGAGATACGCAGTATTTT	CASSFLGDTQYF	-	TRBV5-5	TRBJ2-3	-
TGTGCCAGCTCAGGGGTTTTGGTGGAGCAGTACTTC	CASSGVLVEQYF	-	TRBV2	TRBJ2-7	-